What follows are 5 T cell receptor beta chains derived from one specimen sequenced in a study of control samples from healthy donors and cancer patients. Data came from immunoSEQ multiplex PCR; TCRdb stores just in-frame clones and leaves some out. The table has 100,000 to 150,000 clones, 92% seen once. The sequenced material came from blood. These receptor sequences come from a woman aged 50 to 65 in good health.

The genes are TRBV5-1 and TRBJ2-7, with D maybe TRBD2 (6 bases). Trimming shortened V by 7 bases and J by 6 bases, and 20 bases separated the two germline ends. The CDR3 covers 14 residues. Germline CDR1 SGHRS, CDR2 YFSETQ. Here the CDR3 reads CASGGSGVTSEQYF. CDR3 sequence (DNA): TGCGCCAGCGGAGGGTCCGGGGTAACCTCCGAGCAGTACTTC.

V gene TRBV15 combines with J gene TRBJ2-7; 7 bases match TRBD1. With 1 base clipped from V and 3 bases from J, the junction kept 6 bases outside the gene matches. The germline gives CDR1 LNHNV, CDR2 YYDKDF (reference sequence). This CDR3 is 15 amino acids long. CDR3 DNA: TGTGCCACCAGCAGAGTCGGGACAGCTAGCTACGAGCAGTACTTC. Encoded protein: CATSRVGTASYEQYF. Together with reference TRBV15 and TRBJ2-7, the CDR3 gives the full variable domain: DAMVIQNPRYQVTQFGKPVTLSCSQTLNHNVMYWYQQKSSQAPKLLFHYYDKDFNNEADTPDNFQSRRPNTSFCFLDIRSPGLGDTAMYLCATSRVGTASYEQYFGPGTRLTVT.

This chain connects TRBV27 to TRBJ2-7, with a weak D call TRBD2 (5 bases). Per germline, CDR1 MNHEY and CDR2 SMNVEV (reference sequence). The V gene lost 3 bases and the J gene lost 3 bases, with 18 bases spanning the gap. There are 16 residues in the CDR3. CDR3 sequence reads: CASSLGSGSTDYEQYF. The DNA of the CDR3 is TGTGCCAGCAGTTTGGGGTCGGGGAGCACCGACTACGAGCAGTACTTC.

V gene TRBV5-6 combines with J gene TRBJ2-3, with 9 bases fitting TRBD2. The trim removed 2 bases at V and 2 bases at J, leaving 3 bases unmatched. In germline, CDR1 is SGHDT, CDR2 YYEEEE. The CDR3 length is 15 residues. The CDR3 here is CASSFAGGTTDTQYF. The CDR3 nucleotides read TGTGCCAGCAGCTTCGCGGGGGGGACCACAGATACGCAGTATTTT.

This clone occurred once. At one end the junction does not follow the germline gene, possibly because of a read error. V is TRBV6-2 or TRBV6-3 and J is TRBJ2-7; TRBD2 matches 9 bases. CDR3 length: 13 amino acids. Germline V gene data show CDR1 as MNHEY and CDR2 as SVGEGT. CDR3 nucleotide sequence: TGTGCCAGCAGTCTTAGCGGGAGCCCGGGTTTGAACTTC. Translated, it gives CASSLSGSPGLNF.